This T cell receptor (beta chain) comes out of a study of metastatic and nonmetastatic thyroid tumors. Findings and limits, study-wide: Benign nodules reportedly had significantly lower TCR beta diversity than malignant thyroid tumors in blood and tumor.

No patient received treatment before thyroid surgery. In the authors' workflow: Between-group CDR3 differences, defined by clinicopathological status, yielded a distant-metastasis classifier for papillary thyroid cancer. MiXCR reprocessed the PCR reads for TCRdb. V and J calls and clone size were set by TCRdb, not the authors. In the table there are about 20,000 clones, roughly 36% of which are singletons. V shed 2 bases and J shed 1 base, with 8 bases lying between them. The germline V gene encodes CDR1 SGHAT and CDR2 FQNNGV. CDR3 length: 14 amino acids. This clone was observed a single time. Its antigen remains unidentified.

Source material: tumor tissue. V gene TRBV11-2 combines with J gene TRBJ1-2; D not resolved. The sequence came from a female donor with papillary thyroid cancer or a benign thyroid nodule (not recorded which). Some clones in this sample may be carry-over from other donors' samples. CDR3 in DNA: TGTGCCAGCAGCTTAACAGATGTTAACTATGGCTACACCTTC. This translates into CASSLTDVNYGYTF.